This paragraph reports one TCR beta chain. Per the study methods: How many nucleated cells were present was estimated from reference gene primer amplification. Some clones are missing from TCRdb's copy, which holds only in-frame ones; the method was immunoSEQ multiplex PCR. V and J calls and clone size come straight from that table; D and trimming were deduced from the DNA. The sample gives under 250,000 clones, around nine tenths of which show up once; about 5% is in the top ten. These data belong to a study of blood T cell repertoires in COVID-19. Study details: The samples span acute and convalescent COVID-19 from the United States, Italy and Spain. From T cells, B-cell-depleted T cells, or PBMCs came the material, which was cDNA or gDNA.

The specimen sequenced was peripheral blood. This TCR derives from a woman aged 40 to 49 with acute or convalescent COVID-19.

CDR3: CASCRGGLYQPQHF. CDR3 in DNA: TGTGCCAGTTGTAGGGGGGGCCTATACCAGCCCCAGCATTTT. The rearrangement uses TRBV19 and TRBJ1-5; tentative D call: TRBD1 (6 bases). Germline V gene sequence: CDR1 LNHDA, CDR2 SQIVND (reference sequence). This CDR3 has 14 amino acids. V was shortened by 8 bases and J by 7 bases, with 18 bases between the two germline ends.